These 23 T cell receptor beta chains were all obtained from the same sample, sequenced in a study of cytomegalovirus exposure and HLA in healthy donors. Primers included in the PCR were 60 Vbeta and 13 Jbeta primers. The method was immunoSEQ multiplex PCR; TCRdb's version includes in-frame clones alone and lacks a portion of them. The sample has about 140,000 clones, 80% seen once; the top ten hold 1% to 1.5%. Input material: PBMCs. Source of these receptors: a male donor in good health and CMV-seropositive.

This clone was seen just once. The V and J genes are TRBV13 and TRBJ2-3; TRBD2 aligns across 9 bases. Losses at the gene ends were 1 base for V and 7 bases for J; bases not matched to a gene: 9. Germline loops: CDR1 PRHDT, CDR2 FYEKMQ (reference sequence). The CDR3 loop spans 16 amino acids. The CDR3 sequence is CASSLVGSGSKNTQYF. CDR3 nucleotides: TGTGCCAGCAGCTTAGTTGGTAGCGGGAGTAAAAATACGCAGTATTTT.

The V gene is TRBV7-2, the J gene TRBJ1-4, with D tentatively TRBD1 (5 bases). CDR1 is SGHTA and CDR2 is FQGNSA in the germline V gene. CDR3 length: 15 residues. V lost 2 bases and J lost 6, with 13 bases in between. The CDR3 region is CASSLLGARYEKLFF. The CDR3 DNA follows: TGTGCCAGCAGCTTACTAGGGGCGCGATATGAAAAACTGTTTTTT.

This rearrangement joins TRBV2 to TRBJ2-7; TRBD2 matches at 9 bases. The CDR3 spans 16 residues. J gave up 2 bases and V 1 base, and 6 bases lay outside the gene matches. CDR1 is SNHLY and CDR2 is FYNNEI in the germline V gene. The CDR3, as DNA: TGTGCCAGCAGTGAAGAGGTAGCGGGGGCCACCTACGAGCAGTACTTC. Its protein is CASSEEVAGATYEQYF.

The CDR3 spells CASSFRRGREKLFF. As DNA, the CDR3 is TGTGCCAGCAGTTTTCGGAGGGGACGTGAAAAACTGTTTTTT. This rearrangement joins TRBV27 to TRBJ1-4; D might be TRBD1 (5 bases). Germline loops: CDR1 MNHEY, CDR2 SMNVEV (reference sequence). The length of the CDR3 is 14 residues. Between the trimmed V and J ends, which lost 3 bases and 7 bases, there was a span of 12 bases.

The V call is TRBV6-6, the J call TRBJ2-5, with 7 positions matching TRBD1. The germline V gene encodes CDR1 MNHNY and CDR2 SVGAGI (reference sequence). V was clipped by 5 bases and J by 4 bases; unmatched bases: 4. This CDR3 spans 13 amino acids. The CDR3 spells CASSLQGPETQYF. For the CDR3, the DNA is TGTGCCAGCAGTCTACAGGGGCCAGAGACCCAGTACTTC.

CDR3 sequence (DNA): TGTGCCAGCAGCCATACCGAGACTAGCGGGTACGATGAGCAGTTCTTC. It translates to CASSHTETSGYDEQFF. V is TRBV7-9 and J is TRBJ2-1; the match to TRBD2 covers 10 bases. Germline V lookup: CDR1 SEHNR, CDR2 FQNEAQ (reference sequence). Germline trimming cut 5 bases from V and 8 bases from J; bases unmatched to any gene: 12. This CDR3 comprises 16 residues.

The chain combines TRBV6-4 with TRBJ1-6, with D perhaps TRBD1 (5 bases). This CDR3 comprises 15 residues. Trimming stripped 6 bases from V and 8 bases from J, with 17 bases between. The germline CDR1 and CDR2 sequences are MRHNA and SNTAGT. This CDR3 is CASRIWGGEDSPLHF. The CDR3, as DNA: TGTGCCAGCAGGATCTGGGGGGGAGAGGATTCACCCCTCCACTTT.

This chain links TRBV19 with TRBJ2-7; 8 nucleotides match TRBD1. Per germline, CDR1 LNHDA and CDR2 SQIVND (reference sequence). This CDR3 has 15 residues. J lost 2 bases, V lost 5 bases, and 8 bases had no gene match. CDR3 nucleotide sequence: TGTGCCAGTAGTCTGCGGACAGGGTTTGCCTACGAGCAGTACTTC. It specifies CASSLRTGFAYEQYF.

This clone appeared a few times. The J gene is TRBJ1-2, the V gene TRBV2, with D maybe TRBD1 (5 bases). Between the trimmed V and J ends, which lost 0 bases and 3 bases, there was a span of 8 bases. This CDR3 region has 14 residues. CDR1 is SNHLY, CDR2 FYNNEI, per germline. The CDR3 here is CASSEASGYYGYTF. The DNA of the CDR3 is TGTGCCAGCAGTGAAGCTTCAGGGTACTATGGCTACACCTTC.

The gene calls are TRBV5-4 and TRBJ1-2; TRBD1 agrees at 10 bases. Per germline, CDR1 SGHNT and CDR2 YYREEE (reference sequence). Trimming took 3 bases from V and 2 from J; bases not matched to a gene: 4. The CDR3 runs to 15 residues. The CDR3 DNA is TGTGCCAGCAGCTGGGGGACAGGGGAGAACTATGGCTACACCTTC. This translates into CASSWGTGENYGYTF. Looking up the rest from reference TRBV5-4 and TRBJ1-2 gives the full variable domain: ETGVTQSPTHLIKTRGQQVTLRCSSQSGHNTVSWYQQALGQGPQFIFQYYREEENGRGNFPPRFSGLQFPNYSSELNVNALELDDSALYLCASSWGTGENYGYTFGSGTRLTVV.

The rearrangement joins TRBV10-3 to TRBJ2-5, with 8 bases aligning to TRBD2. V dropped 0 bases and J dropped 1; count of bases not matched to a gene: 16. The CDR3 length is 20 residues. Germline loops: CDR1 ENHRY, CDR2 SYGVKD. The CDR3 nucleotides read TGTGCCATCAGTGAGTCGAAGCCCCCCCTCAGCGGGGGATTCCAAGAGACCCAGTACTTC. Translating it yields CAISESKPPLSGGFQETQYF.

This clone was counted only a few times. The chain joins TRBV30 to TRBJ1-6; perhaps TRBD1 as D (5 bases). The CDR3 contains 14 residues. The ends were cut back, 2 bases at V and 7 bases at J, with 12 bases in the middle. The germline V gene encodes CDR1 GTSNPN and CDR2 SVGIG (reference sequence). The CDR3 coding sequence is TGTGCCTGGAGTCTGGGACGGGGGAATTCACCCCTCCACTTT. Translation gives CAWSLGRGNSPLHF.

The chain has TRBV9 and TRBJ2-2; 10 positions match TRBD2. The trim removed 2 bases at V and 4 bases at J, leaving 8 bases unmatched. This CDR3 contains 17 residues. CDR1 and CDR2 (germline): SGDLS, YYNGEE. For the CDR3, the DNA is TGTGCCAGCAGCGTTCCTACTAGCGGGGAGCTCACCGGGGAGCTGTTTTTT. Its translation: CASSVPTSGELTGELFF.

The genes are TRBV27 and TRBJ2-1, with TRBD1 matching 8 bases. V trimming: 8 bases; J trimming: 2 bases; junction bases outside the gene matches: 5. The length of the CDR3 is 14 residues. From germline, CDR1 is MNHEY and CDR2 SMNVEV (reference sequence). The CDR3 coding sequence is TGTGCCAGCGCCGGGACAGGAACCTACAATGAGCAGTTCTTC. Translation gives CASAGTGTYNEQFF.

This chain joins TRBV19 and TRBJ1-2; 7 bases match TRBD1. With 3 bases clipped from V and 6 bases from J, the junction kept 4 bases outside the gene matches. This CDR3 region has 13 residues. Germline V gene data show CDR1 as LNHDA and CDR2 as SQIVND (reference sequence). CDR3: CASSITGVDGYTF. Written as DNA, the CDR3 is TGTGCCAGTAGTATTACAGGGGTGGATGGCTACACCTTC.

The chain couples TRBV6-5 to TRBJ1-1; D call uncertain. Trimming shortened V by 6 bases and J by 2 bases, and 13 bases separated the two germline ends. From germline, CDR1 is MNHEY and CDR2 SVGAGI. This CDR3 has 14 residues. CDR3 loop: CASSYNFRNTEAFF. CDR3 DNA sequence: TGTGCCAGCAGCTATAATTTTCGAAACACTGAAGCTTTCTTT.

V is TRBV19 and J is TRBJ2-1; TRBD2 matches 10 bases. V shed 6 bases and J 3 bases; nucleotides not matched to a gene: 5. The CDR3 is 15 residues long. Per germline, CDR1 LNHDA and CDR2 SQIVND (reference sequence). CDR3 nucleotides: TGTGCCAGTAGGGAGCTAGCGGGGGACTACAATGAGCAGTTCTTC. This encodes CASRELAGDYNEQFF.

The chain combines TRBV27 with TRBJ2-7; D remains ambiguous. V shed 8 bases and J shed 1 base, with 15 bases lying between them. The CDR3 extends over 14 amino acids. Germline CDR1 and CDR2: MNHEY and SMNVEV (reference sequence). CDR3 amino acids: CASGKTTLSYEQYF. The CDR3, as DNA: TGTGCCAGCGGAAAGACAACTTTATCCTACGAGCAGTACTTC.

The chain links TRBV6-1 to TRBJ1-5; no clear D gene. Germline V gene sequence: CDR1 MNHNS, CDR2 SASEGT. Trimming cost V 0 bases and J 1 base, with 7 bases left between them. The CDR3 is made up of 15 amino acids. The CDR3 region is CASSEALGSNQPQHF. For the CDR3, the DNA is TGTGCCAGCAGTGAAGCGCTCGGGAGCAATCAGCCCCAGCATTTT.

The chain carries TRBV13 and TRBJ2-5, with 11 bases matching TRBD1. With 5 bases clipped from V and 4 bases from J, the junction kept 6 bases outside the gene matches. This CDR3 has 15 residues. Germline V lookup: CDR1 PRHDT, CDR2 FYEKMQ (reference sequence). The CDR3 spells CASSGWGTGGETQYF. CDR3 sequence (DNA): TGTGCCAGCAGCGGGTGGGGGACAGGGGGAGAGACCCAGTACTTC. The whole variable domain, remainder taken from reference TRBV13 and TRBJ2-5, is AAGVIQSPRHLIKEKRETATLKCYPIPRHDTVYWYQQGPGQDPQFLISFYEKMQSDKGSIPDRFSAQQFSDYHSELNMSSLELGDSALYFCASSGWGTGGETQYFGPGTRLLVL.

The chain carries TRBV7-2 and TRBJ2-5; no clear D. The germline gives CDR1 SGHTA, CDR2 FQGNSA. Trimming pared 1 base from V and 1 base from J, leaving 7 bases between. This CDR3 is 14 amino acids long. Here the CDR3 DNA reads TGTGCCAGCAGCTTAGTTTACAGCCAAGAGACCCAGTACTTC. Its protein is CASSLVYSQETQYF.

The chain couples TRBV7-3 to TRBJ2-7, with 7 bases matching TRBD2. Per the germline V gene, CDR1 is SGHTA and CDR2 is FQGTGA. The CDR3 is 14 residues long. J lost 7 bases, V lost 5 bases, and 11 bases had no gene match. CDR3 DNA: TGTGCCAGCAGCACCGGACTAGAGGGTGGGGAGCAGTACTTC. Its protein product is CASSTGLEGGEQYF.

The chain carries TRBV29-1 and TRBJ2-1; D might be TRBD2 (6 bases). Trimming took off 4 bases at V and 8 bases at J, with 12 bases between the two ends. Germline V CDR1 and CDR2: SQVTM, ANQGSEA. The CDR3 totals 12 residues. In DNA form, the CDR3 reads TGCAGCGTTGGTTCTAGCGCCGATGAGCAGTTCTTC. Protein sequence: CSVGSSADEQFF.